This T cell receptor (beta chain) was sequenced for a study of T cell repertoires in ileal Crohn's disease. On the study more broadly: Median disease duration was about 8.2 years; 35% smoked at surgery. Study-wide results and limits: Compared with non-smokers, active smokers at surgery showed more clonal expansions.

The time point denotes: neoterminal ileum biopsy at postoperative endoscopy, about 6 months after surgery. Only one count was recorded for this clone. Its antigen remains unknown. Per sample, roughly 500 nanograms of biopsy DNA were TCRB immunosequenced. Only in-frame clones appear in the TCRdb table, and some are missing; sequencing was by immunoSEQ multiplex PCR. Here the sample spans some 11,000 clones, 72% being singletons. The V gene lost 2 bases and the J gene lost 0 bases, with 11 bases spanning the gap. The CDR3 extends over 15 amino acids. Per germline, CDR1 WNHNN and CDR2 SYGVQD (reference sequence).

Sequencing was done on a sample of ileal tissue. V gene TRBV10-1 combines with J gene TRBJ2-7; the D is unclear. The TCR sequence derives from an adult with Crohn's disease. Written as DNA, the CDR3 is TGCGCCAGCAGTGAGAGTCTAGTCCCCTCCTACGAGCAGTACTTC. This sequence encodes CASSESLVPSYEQYF.